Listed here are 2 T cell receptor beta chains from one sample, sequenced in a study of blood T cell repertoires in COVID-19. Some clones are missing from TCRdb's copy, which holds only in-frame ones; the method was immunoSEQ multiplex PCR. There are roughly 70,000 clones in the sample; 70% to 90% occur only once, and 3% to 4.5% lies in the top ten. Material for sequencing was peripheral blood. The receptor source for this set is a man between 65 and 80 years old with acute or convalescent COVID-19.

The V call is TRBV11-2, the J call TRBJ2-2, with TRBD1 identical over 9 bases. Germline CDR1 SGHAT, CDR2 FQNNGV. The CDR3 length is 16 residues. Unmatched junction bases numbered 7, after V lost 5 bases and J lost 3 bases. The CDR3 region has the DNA TGTGCCAGCAGCCCCGGGACAGGGCGATACACCGGGGAGCTGTTTTTT. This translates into CASSPGTGRYTGELFF.

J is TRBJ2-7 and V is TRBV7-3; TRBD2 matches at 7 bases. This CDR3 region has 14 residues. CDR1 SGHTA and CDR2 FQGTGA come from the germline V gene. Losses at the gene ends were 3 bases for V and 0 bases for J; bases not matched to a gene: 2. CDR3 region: CASSLGEGSYEQYF. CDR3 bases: TGTGCCAGCAGCTTGGGGGAGGGCTCCTACGAGCAGTACTTC. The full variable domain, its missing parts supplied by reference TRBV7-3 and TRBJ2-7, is GAGVSQTPSNKVTEKGKYVELRCDPISGHTALYWYRQSLGQGPEFLIYFQGTGAADDSGLPNDRFFAVRPEGSVSTLKIQRTERGDSAVYLCASSLGEGSYEQYFGPGTRLTVT.